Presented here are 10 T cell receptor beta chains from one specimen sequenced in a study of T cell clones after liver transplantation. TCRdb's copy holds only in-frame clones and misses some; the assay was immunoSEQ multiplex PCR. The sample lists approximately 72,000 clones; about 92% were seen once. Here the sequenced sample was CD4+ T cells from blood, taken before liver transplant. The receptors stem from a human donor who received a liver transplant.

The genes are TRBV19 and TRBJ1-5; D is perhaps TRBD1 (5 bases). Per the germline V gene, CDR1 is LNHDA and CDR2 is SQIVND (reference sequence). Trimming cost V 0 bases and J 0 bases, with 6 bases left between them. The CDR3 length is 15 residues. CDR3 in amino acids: CASSIDRASNQPQHF. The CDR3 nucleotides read TGTGCCAGTAGTATAGACAGGGCTAGCAATCAGCCCCAGCATTTT. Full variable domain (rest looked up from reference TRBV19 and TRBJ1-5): DGGITQSPKYLFRKEGQNVTLSCEQNLNHDAMYWYRQDPGQGLRLIYYSQIVNDFQKGDIAEGYSVSREKKESFPLTVTSAQKNPTAFYLCASSIDRASNQPQHFGDGTRLSIL.

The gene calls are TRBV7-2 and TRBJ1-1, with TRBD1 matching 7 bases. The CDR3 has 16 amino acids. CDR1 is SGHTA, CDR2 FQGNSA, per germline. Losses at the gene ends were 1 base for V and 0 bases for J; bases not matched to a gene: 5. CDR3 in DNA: TGTGCCAGCAGCTTAGGAGGGGGCGTCATGAACACTGAAGCTTTCTTT. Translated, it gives CASSLGGGVMNTEAFF.

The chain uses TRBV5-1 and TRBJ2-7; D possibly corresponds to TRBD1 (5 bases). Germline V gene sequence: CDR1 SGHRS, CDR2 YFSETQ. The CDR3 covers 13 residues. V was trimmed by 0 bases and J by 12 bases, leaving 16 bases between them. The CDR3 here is CASSLGQQKGWYF. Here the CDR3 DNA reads TGCGCCAGCAGCTTGGGACAGCAAAAGGGATGGTACTTC.

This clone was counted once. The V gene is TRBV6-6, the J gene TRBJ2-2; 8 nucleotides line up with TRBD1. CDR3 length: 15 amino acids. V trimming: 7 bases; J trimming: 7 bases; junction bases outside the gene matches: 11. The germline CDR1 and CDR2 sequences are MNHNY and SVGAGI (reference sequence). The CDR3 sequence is CASTPGQGGNGELFF. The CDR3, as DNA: TGTGCCAGCACCCCCGGACAGGGTGGAAACGGGGAGCTGTTTTTT.

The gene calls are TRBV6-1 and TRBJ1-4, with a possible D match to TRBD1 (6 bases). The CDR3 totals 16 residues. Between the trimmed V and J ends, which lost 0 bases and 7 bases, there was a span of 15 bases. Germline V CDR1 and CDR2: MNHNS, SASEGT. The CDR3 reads CASSEAWAGVGEKLFF. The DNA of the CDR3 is TGTGCCAGCAGTGAAGCGTGGGCAGGGGTGGGTGAAAAACTGTTTTTT.

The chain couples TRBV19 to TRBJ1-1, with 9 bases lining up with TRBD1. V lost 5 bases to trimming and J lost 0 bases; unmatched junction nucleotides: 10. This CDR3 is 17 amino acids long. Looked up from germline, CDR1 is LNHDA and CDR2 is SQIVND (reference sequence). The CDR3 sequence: CASSGEGTGLMNTEAFF. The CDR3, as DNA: TGTGCCAGTAGTGGAGAGGGGACAGGGTTAATGAACACTGAAGCTTTCTTT.

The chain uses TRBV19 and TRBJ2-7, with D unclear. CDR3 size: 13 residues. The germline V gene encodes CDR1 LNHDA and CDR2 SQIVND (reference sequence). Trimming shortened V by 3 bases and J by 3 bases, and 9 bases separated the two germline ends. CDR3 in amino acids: CASSINGDYEQYF. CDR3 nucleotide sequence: TGTGCCAGTAGTATCAATGGGGACTACGAGCAGTACTTC.

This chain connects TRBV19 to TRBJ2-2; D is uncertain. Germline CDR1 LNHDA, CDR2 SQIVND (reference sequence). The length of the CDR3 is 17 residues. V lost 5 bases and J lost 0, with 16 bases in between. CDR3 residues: CASSFSRSGANTGELFF. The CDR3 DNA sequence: TGTGCCAGTAGTTTTTCCAGATCTGGAGCGAACACCGGGGAGCTGTTTTTT.

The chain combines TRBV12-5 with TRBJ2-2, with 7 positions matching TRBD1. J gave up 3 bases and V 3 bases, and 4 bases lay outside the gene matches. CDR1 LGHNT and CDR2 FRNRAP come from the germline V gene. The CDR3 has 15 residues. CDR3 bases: TGTGCTAGTGGTTTTGTGCAGGGGGACACCGGGGAGCTGTTTTTT. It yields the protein CASGFVQGDTGELFF.

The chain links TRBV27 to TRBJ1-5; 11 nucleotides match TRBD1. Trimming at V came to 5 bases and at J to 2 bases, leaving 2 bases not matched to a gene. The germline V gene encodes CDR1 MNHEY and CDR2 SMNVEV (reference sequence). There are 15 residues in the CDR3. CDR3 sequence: CASSRTGGGNQPQHF. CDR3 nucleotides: TGTGCCAGCAGTCGGACAGGGGGCGGCAATCAGCCCCAGCATTTT.